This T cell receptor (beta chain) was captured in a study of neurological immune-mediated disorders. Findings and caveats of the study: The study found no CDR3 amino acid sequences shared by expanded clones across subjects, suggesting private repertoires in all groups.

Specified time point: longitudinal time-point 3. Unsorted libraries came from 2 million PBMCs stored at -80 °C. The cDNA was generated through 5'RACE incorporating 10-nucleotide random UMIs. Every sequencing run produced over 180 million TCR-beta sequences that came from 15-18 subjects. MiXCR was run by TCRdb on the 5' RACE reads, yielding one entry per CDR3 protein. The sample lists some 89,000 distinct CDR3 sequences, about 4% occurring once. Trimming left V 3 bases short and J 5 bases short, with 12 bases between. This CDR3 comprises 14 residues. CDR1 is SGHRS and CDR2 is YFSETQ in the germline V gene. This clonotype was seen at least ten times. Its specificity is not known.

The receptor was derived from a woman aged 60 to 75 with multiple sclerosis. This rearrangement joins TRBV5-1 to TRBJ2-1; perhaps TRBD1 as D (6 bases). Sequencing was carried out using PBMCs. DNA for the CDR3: TGCGCCAGCAGCTCAGGGACATCTAACAATGAGCAGTTCTTC. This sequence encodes CASSSGTSNNEQFF.